This TCR beta chain is drawn from a study of shared clonotypes between healthy human individuals. J lost 4 bases, V lost 2 bases, and 9 bases had no gene match. CDR3 length: 17 amino acids. In germline, CDR1 is SGHTS, CDR2 YDEGEE. In its sample, this clone was seen a few times. Its matching antigen is unknown. General study findings and limits: Naive subsets tended to show greater estimated richness than memory subsets. It was observed that roughly 5.5% of naive CD4 clonotypes were shared across a few donors.

The donors, healthy adults who were HIV-negative, had experienced no recent acute infections or vaccinations. The assay was immunoSEQ multiplex PCR, and TCRdb's table has in-frame clones only and misses some. Of 950,000 to 1,300,000 clones detected, about 77% appear once; the ten largest clones hold nearly 1.5%. The sequencing input was memory CD4+ T cells sorted from blood. Documented subset: CD45RA-negative fraction. V and J are TRBV5-8 and TRBJ2-5, with 12 positions matching TRBD1. The receptor's source is a man between 18 and 35 years old in good health. The CDR3 spells CASSFITGTGGRETQYF. DNA of the CDR3: TGTGCCAGCAGCTTTATCACCGGGACAGGGGGCAGAGAGACCCAGTACTTC.